Listed below are T cell receptor beta chains from one sample, sequenced in a study of shared clonotypes between healthy human individuals. Profiling relied on immunoSEQ multiplex PCR, and the TCRdb table lists in-frame clones only, not all of them. The data show roughly 500,000 clones, over 75% seen once. Source material: PBMCs. Receptors originate from a woman in her 40s in good health. Some clones in this sample may be carry-over from other donors' samples. The CDR3 runs from the conserved cysteine through the conserved F or W. The D gene is left open where the match is weak. Some rows mark clone size as missing; the rest say once, few, many or name a class of expanded clone.

CDR3 DNA	CDR3 protein	J gene	V gene	clone size	D gene
TGTGCCACCAGCAGACAGACAGGGGCCCTCTCCTACGAGCAGTACTTC	CATSRQTGALSYEQYF	TRBJ2-7	TRBV15	few	TRBD1
TGTGCCAGCAGCTTAGGGGCAGTGTTCTCCTACGAGCAGTACTTC	CASSLGAVFSYEQYF	TRBJ2-7	TRBV11-2	NA	NA
TGTGCCAGCAGCTTATGGTTGGAAAAACTGTTTTTT	CASSLWLEKLFF	TRBJ1-4	TRBV7-6	NA	NA
TGTGCCAGCATCCGGAGTGCTAATGAAAAACTGTTTTTT	CASIRSANEKLFF	TRBJ1-4	TRBV7-9	NA	NA
TGTGCCACCAGCAGAGATCGGATGGGTGGGTCTGGAAACACCATATATTTT	CATSRDRMGGSGNTIYF	TRBJ1-3	TRBV15	NA	NA
TGTGCCAGCTCACCGGCGGAAGAAGATGGCTACACCTTC	CASSPAEEDGYTF	TRBJ1-2	TRBV18	NA	NA
TGTGCCAGCAGCCCTTCTGGCGGTAGCTCCTACAATGAGCAGTTCTTC	CASSPSGGSSYNEQFF	TRBJ2-1	TRBV7-9	NA	NA
TGTGCCTGGAGTACGGGGATTGGGAAGACCCAGTACTTC	CAWSTGIGKTQYF	TRBJ2-5	TRBV30	few	NA
TGTGCCACCAGCAGAGCTCGTAGCACAGATACGCAGTATTTT	CATSRARSTDTQYF	TRBJ2-3	TRBV15	NA	NA
TGTGCCAGCAGTAGCAGCGGACCCTACGAGCAGTACTTC	CASSSSGPYEQYF	TRBJ2-7	TRBV28	once	NA
TGTGCCAGCTCACCCACGGGGGGCGGGAGAATCAATGAGCAGTTCTTC	CASSPTGGGRINEQFF	TRBJ2-1	TRBV18	NA	NA
TGCAGCGTTCTGGACGGCAGGGCCGAGGCTTTCTTT	CSVLDGRAEAFF	TRBJ1-1	TRBV29-1	NA	NA
TGTGCCTGGAGTCGGACAGGGCTTGCTTCACCCCTCCACTTT	CAWSRTGLASPLHF	TRBJ1-6	TRBV30	NA	TRBD1
TGCGCCAGCAGCTGGTCCGGGATCCGCAGGGAGACCCAGTACTTC	CASSWSGIRRETQYF	TRBJ2-5	TRBV5-1	NA	NA
TGTGCCAGCAGGTTAGCGGGAGATGGGAACGAGCAGTACTTC	CASRLAGDGNEQYF	TRBJ2-7	TRBV5-4	NA	TRBD2
TGTGCCAGCAGGATATGGACGGAGCGCCGAACCTACGAGCAGTACTTC	CASRIWTERRTYEQYF	TRBJ2-7	TRBV5-4	NA	NA
TGTGCCAGCAGTTTAGGGGACTACCTCAATGAGCAGTTCTTC	CASSLGDYLNEQFF	TRBJ2-1	TRBV28	NA	TRBD2
TGTGCCAGCAGACGGGACAGGGGGTCAGTTGGTGAAGCTTTCTTT	CASRRDRGSVGEAFF	TRBJ1-1	TRBV5-4	NA	TRBD1
TGTGCCAGCAGTTTAATAGCGGGGAACACCGGGGAGCTGTTTTTT	CASSLIAGNTGELFF	TRBJ2-2	TRBV28	NA	TRBD2
TGTGCCAGCAGTTTACTGTCCCCCGGGTACCCCAATGAAAAACTGTTTTTT	CASSLLSPGYPNEKLFF	TRBJ1-4	TRBV28	NA	NA
TGCGCCAGCAGCCAAGATCTTTCCGGAAACTATGGCTACACCTTC	CASSQDLSGNYGYTF	TRBJ1-2	TRBV4-1	NA	NA
TGCAGCGTTACTCCTGGAGAACCCTACGAGCAGTACTTC	CSVTPGEPYEQYF	TRBJ2-7	TRBV29-1	many	NA
TGTGCCAGCAGCTTCCACGGACAGGGGACTGAAGCTTTCTTT	CASSFHGQGTEAFF	TRBJ1-1	TRBV7-9	NA	TRBD1
TGTGCCAGCAGTTTATCGTGGACAGGGGGCGAGCAGTACTTC	CASSLSWTGGEQYF	TRBJ2-7	TRBV27	NA	TRBD1
TGTGCCAGTAGCCTTGACAGATATGGCTACACCTTC	CASSLDRYGYTF	TRBJ1-2	TRBV19	NA	NA
TGTGCCAGCAGGCTTAATGAGGACAATGAGCAGTTCTTC	CASRLNEDNEQFF	TRBJ2-1	TRBV6-6	NA	NA
TGCAGTGCTAGGCCCAAAGAGACCCAGTACTTC	CSARPKETQYF	TRBJ2-5	TRBV20-1	NA	NA
TGTGCCAGCAGCTCCGTTAGCGGGAGCTCCTACAATGAGCAGTTCTTC	CASSSVSGSSYNEQFF	TRBJ2-1	TRBV11-2	once	TRBD2
TGTGCCAGCAGTTTGCAGGGAGGAAACACCATATATTTT	CASSLQGGNTIYF	TRBJ1-3	TRBV6-1	NA	NA
TGTGCCAGCGGGACAGGGATGGCCTACGAGCAGTACTTC	CASGTGMAYEQYF	TRBJ2-7	TRBV27	NA	TRBD1
TGTGCCAGTAGTACCCAAAGCGGGAGGCGGAAGACCCAGTACTTC	CASSTQSGRRKTQYF	TRBJ2-5	TRBV19	NA	TRBD2